Presented here are 28 T cell receptor beta chains from one specimen sequenced in a study of blood T cell repertoires in COVID-19. Sequencing used immunoSEQ multiplex PCR; TCRdb keeps in-frame clones, though not all of them. The sample lists some 400,000 clones, around 90% occurring once. Sequencing used peripheral blood. The origin of the receptors is a human donor in a cohort sampled during active COVID-19.

This rearrangement joins TRBV7-9 to TRBJ2-7, with D tentatively TRBD2 (6 bases). This CDR3 spans 16 amino acids. Germline values: CDR1 SEHNR, CDR2 FQNEAQ (reference sequence). V was clipped by 5 bases and J by 0 bases, with 17 bases between them. CDR3 nucleotides: TGTGCCAGCAGCCCCGCGGGACGTGGAATCTCCTACGAGCAGTACTTC. Translated: CASSPAGRGISYEQYF. Drawing the rest from reference TRBV7-9 and TRBJ2-7, the complete variable domain is DTGVSQNPRHKITKRGQNVTFRCDPISEHNRLYWYRQTLGQGPEFLTYFQNEAQLEKSRLLSDRFSAERPKGSFSTLEIQRTEQGDSAMYLCASSPAGRGISYEQYFGPGTRLTVT.

The V call is TRBV18, the J call TRBJ1-5; 7 bases fit TRBD1. The CDR3 loop spans 13 amino acids. After removal of 8 bases from V and 5 bases from J, the junction contained 6 bases not matched to a gene. The germline V gene encodes CDR1 KGHSH and CDR2 LQKENI. The CDR3 loop reads CASRQGVHQPQHF. Written as DNA, the CDR3 is TGTGCCAGCCGTCAGGGGGTCCATCAGCCCCAGCATTTT.

This rearrangement joins TRBV27 to TRBJ2-2, with D tentatively TRBD1 (6 bases). The CDR3 runs to 16 residues. The germline gives CDR1 MNHEY, CDR2 SMNVEV (reference sequence). The V gene lost 3 bases and the J gene lost 4 bases, with 15 bases spanning the gap. The CDR3 DNA is TGTGCCAGCAGTTTGGTGGGGGCTGGGGGCACCGGGGAGCTGTTTTTT. Protein product: CASSLVGAGGTGELFF.

The chain uses TRBV30 and TRBJ1-6, with 10 bases that match TRBD1. Per the germline V gene, CDR1 is GTSNPN and CDR2 is SVGIG (reference sequence). This CDR3 is 15 amino acids long. V gave up 0 bases and J gave up 5 bases; unmatched junction bases: 1. CDR3 amino acids: CAWSVGQGDNSPLHF. The CDR3, as DNA: TGTGCCTGGAGTGTAGGACAGGGGGATAATTCACCCCTCCACTTT.

The V gene is TRBV19, the J gene TRBJ1-2; D might be TRBD1 (5 bases). The CDR3 extends over 16 amino acids. Looked up from germline, CDR1 is LNHDA and CDR2 is SQIVND (reference sequence). Trimming removed 1 base at V and 2 bases at J, with 14 bases between. The CDR3 sequence is CASSIGGPLVNYGYTF. Written as DNA, the CDR3 is TGTGCCAGTAGTATAGGGGGCCCCCTCGTAAACTATGGCTACACCTTC.

V is TRBV30 and J is TRBJ1-2, with 10 bases identical to TRBD1. J gave up 8 bases and V 2 bases, and 2 bases lay outside the gene matches. Germline lookup yields CDR1 GTSNPN and CDR2 SVGIG (reference sequence). The CDR3 is 12 residues long. CDR3 residues: CAWSRDRGGYTF. The CDR3 DNA sequence: TGTGCCTGGAGTAGGGACAGGGGCGGCTACACCTTC.

This chain connects TRBV28 to TRBJ1-6; tentative D call: TRBD1 (5 bases). Between the trimmed V and J ends, which lost 6 bases and 5 bases, there was a span of 14 bases. Germline V lookup: CDR1 MDHEN, CDR2 SYDVKM. This CDR3 contains 15 residues. The CDR3 sequence: CASSPWGENNSPLHF. Written as DNA, the CDR3 is TGTGCCAGCAGCCCCTGGGGGGAGAATAATTCACCCCTCCACTTT.

The rearrangement links TRBV24-1 to TRBJ1-2; 8 bases are a match to TRBD1. V lost 6 bases and J lost 8; bases outside the gene matches: 4. This CDR3 has 12 amino acids. Germline loops: CDR1 KGHDR, CDR2 SFDVKD. CDR3 in DNA: TGTGCCACCAGTCAGGGGGCAAAAGGCTACACCTTC. It translates to CATSQGAKGYTF.

This chain joins TRBV13 and TRBJ2-7, with 8 bases fitting TRBD2. The length of the CDR3 is 13 residues. V was clipped by 0 bases and J by 12 bases; unmatched bases: 7. In germline, CDR1 is PRHDT, CDR2 FYEKMQ (reference sequence). CDR3 sequence: CASSLGNSGKGYF. CDR3 sequence (DNA): TGTGCCAGCAGCTTAGGGAATAGCGGGAAGGGGTACTTC.

The V gene is TRBV15, the J gene TRBJ2-2, with 9 bases that match TRBD1. With V trimmed by 8 bases and J by 0 bases, 10 bases remained unmatched. CDR3 length: 17 residues. Germline lookup yields CDR1 LNHNV and CDR2 YYDKDF (reference sequence). The CDR3 reads CATRLQGAISNTGELFF. In nucleotides, the CDR3 is TGTGCCACCCGGTTACAGGGGGCTATTTCGAACACCGGGGAGCTGTTTTTT. The complete variable domain, with remaining parts taken from reference TRBV15 and TRBJ2-2, reads DAMVIQNPRYQVTQFGKPVTLSCSQTLNHNVMYWYQQKSSQAPKLLFHYYDKDFNNEADTPDNFQSRRPNTSFCFLDIRSPGLGDTAMYLCATRLQGAISNTGELFFGEGSRLTVL.

The genes are TRBV28 and TRBJ2-7, with 9 bases identical to TRBD2. The germline CDR1 and CDR2 sequences are MDHEN and SYDVKM. There are 14 residues in the CDR3. The ends lost 8 bases at V and 9 bases at J; junction bases unmatched: 14. CDR3 protein: CASGGGDSPLGQYF. CDR3 DNA sequence: TGTGCCAGCGGCGGGGGGGACAGCCCCCTAGGGCAGTACTTC. Filled out from reference TRBV28 and TRBJ2-7, the complete variable domain reads DVKVTQSSRYLVKRTGEKVFLECVQDMDHENMFWYRQDPGLGLRLIYFSYDVKMKEKGDIPEGYSVSREKKERFSLILESASTNQTSMYLCASGGGDSPLGQYFGPGTRLTVT.

The gene calls are TRBV7-3 and TRBJ2-5, with 7 bases matching TRBD1. This CDR3 region has 13 residues. Germline V gives CDR1 SGHTA, CDR2 FQGTGA. The J segment lost 3 bases and the V segment lost 3 bases, leaving 1 base of the junction unmatched. The CDR3 spells CASSFTGEETQYF. CDR3 coding DNA: TGTGCCAGCAGCTTTACAGGGGAAGAGACCCAGTACTTC.

V and J are TRBV29-1 and TRBJ1-4; 8 bases agree with TRBD1. Germline CDR1 SQVTM, CDR2 ANQGSEA. V dropped 7 bases and J dropped 3; count of bases not matched to a gene: 4. This CDR3 comprises 13 residues. CDR3 in DNA: TGCAGCGCCCGGGACAGGTCTAATGAAAAACTGTTTTTT. It codes for CSARDRSNEKLFF. The full variable domain, in which reference TRBV29-1 and TRBJ1-4 provide the parts outside the CDR3, is SAVISQKPSRDICQRGTSLTIQCQVDSQVTMMFWYRQQPGQSLTLIATANQGSEATYESGFVIDKFPISRPNLTFSTLTVSNMSPEDSSIYLCSARDRSNEKLFFGSGTQLSVL.

The count of this clone is one. The chain employs TRBV2 and TRBJ2-5; a weak D match, TRBD2 (5 bases). V dropped 4 bases and J dropped 1 base, with 10 bases sitting between them. The CDR3 spans 14 residues. Germline loops: CDR1 SNHLY, CDR2 FYNNEI. The CDR3: CASSVWLAQETQYF. The CDR3 DNA reads TGTGCCAGCAGTGTGTGGCTAGCCCAAGAGACCCAGTACTTC.

The J gene is TRBJ2-2, the V gene TRBV11-3, with D unresolved. Germline assignment: CDR1 SGHNT and CDR2 YENEEA. The CDR3 consists of 15 residues. Trimming stripped 0 bases from V and 0 bases from J, with 5 bases between. CDR3 coding DNA: TGTGCCAGCAGCTTAGACAGGTCGAACACCGGGGAGCTGTTTTTT. It specifies CASSLDRSNTGELFF.

The rearrangement joins TRBV28 to TRBJ1-2, with unresolved D. Trimming removed 5 bases from V and 1 base from J, with 14 bases in between. CDR3 length: 15 residues. CDR1 is MDHEN, CDR2 SYDVKM, per germline. The CDR3 DNA is TGTGCCAGCAGTCCCCCCGGCGGATATAACTATGGCTACACCTTC. This codes for CASSPPGGYNYGYTF.

J is TRBJ2-3 and V is TRBV18, with TRBD2 matching over 10 bases. From germline, CDR1 is KGHSH and CDR2 LQKENI. There are 16 residues in the CDR3. Trimming removed 2 bases from V and 3 bases from J; junction bases left unmatched: 5. The CDR3, as DNA: TGTGCCAGCTCACCAATGCAAGCGGGGGGGACAGATACGCAGTATTTT. Its translation is CASSPMQAGGTDTQYF.

The rearrangement links TRBV18 to TRBJ1-2; D is unresolved. Trimming stripped 6 bases from V and 8 bases from J, with 19 bases between. Germline CDR1 and CDR2: KGHSH and LQKENI. CDR3 length: 14 amino acids. The CDR3 sequence is CASSLGEAGGGYTF. The CDR3 coding sequence is TGTGCCAGCTCCCTCGGGGAGGCAGGCGGCGGCTACACCTTC.

CDR3 coding DNA: TGTGCCAGCAGCCCCCGGGGAGCGGGGGGGCTGGGTCGAGAGACCCAGTACTTC. Protein: CASSPRGAGGLGRETQYF. J is TRBJ2-5 and V is TRBV4-2; 10 bases line up with TRBD2. From germline, CDR1 is LGHNA and CDR2 YNFKEQ. V lost 4 bases and J lost 4; bases outside the gene matches: 15. This CDR3 is built from 18 residues.

The V gene is TRBV3-1 (or the pseudogene TRBV3-2), the J gene TRBJ1-2; D is unresolved. The CDR3 length is 14 residues. From germline, CDR1 is LGHDT and CDR2 YNNKEL (reference sequence). Trimming took off 0 bases at V and 8 bases at J, with 13 bases between the two ends. CDR3 sequence: CASSQDYTGVGYTF. CDR3 bases: TGTGCCAGCAGCCAAGATTACACCGGAGTCGGCTACACCTTC.

The CDR3 here is CASSLPHRGGGTEAFF. CDR3 in DNA: TGTGCCAGTAGCTTGCCTCACAGGGGAGGAGGGACTGAAGCTTTCTTT. V and J are TRBV19 and TRBJ1-1; 7 bases line up with TRBD1. From germline, CDR1 is LNHDA and CDR2 SQIVND (reference sequence). Trimming cost V 6 bases and J 5 bases; bases outside gene matches: 15. The CDR3 sequence is 16 residues long.

The CDR3 here is CASRPTNTDTQYF. In nucleotides, the CDR3 is TGTGCCAGCAGACCGACTAACACAGATACGCAGTATTTT. V is TRBV6-9 and J is TRBJ2-3; weak D call: TRBD2 (5 bases). Germline V gene sequence: CDR1 MNHGY, CDR2 SVAAGI. CDR3 size: 13 residues. V gave up 6 bases and J gave up 2 bases, with 9 bases separating them.

This chain connects TRBV7-3 to TRBJ1-2; 7 bases are a match to TRBD1. The CDR3 covers 14 residues. V gave up 2 bases and J gave up 5 bases; unmatched junction bases: 5. From germline, CDR1 is SGHTA and CDR2 FQGTGA. The CDR3 here is CASSLPRGVYGYTF. In DNA, the CDR3 is TGTGCCAGCAGCTTACCCAGGGGGGTGTATGGCTACACCTTC.

This clone was counted only a few times. The chain links TRBV27 to TRBJ1-1; no clear D gene. This CDR3 has 14 amino acids. Trimming left V 2 bases short and J 1 base short, with 8 bases between. Per the germline V gene, CDR1 is MNHEY and CDR2 is SMNVEV (reference sequence). CDR3 sequence (DNA): TGTGCCAGCAGTTTAGTCTACCAGAACACTGAAGCTTTCTTT. It is translated as CASSLVYQNTEAFF.

This chain connects TRBV30 to TRBJ1-5; no clear D. With 6 bases removed from V and 4 bases from J, the gap between germline ends came to 13 bases. Germline assignment: CDR1 GTSNPN and CDR2 SVGIG (reference sequence). The CDR3 has 13 amino acids. The CDR3 spells CACAYGPNQPQHF. The CDR3 DNA is TGTGCCTGCGCGTATGGGCCAAATCAGCCCCAGCATTTT.

The J gene is TRBJ1-5, the V gene TRBV5-5; the match to TRBD1 covers 8 bases. Trimming at V came to 2 bases and at J to 3 bases, leaving 4 bases not matched to a gene. CDR1 is SGHKS, CDR2 YYEKEE, per germline (reference sequence). There are 15 residues in the CDR3. The CDR3 spells CASSLTGGNNQPQHF. CDR3 bases: TGTGCCAGCAGCTTAACAGGGGGGAACAATCAGCCCCAGCATTTT.

The chain links TRBV20-1 to TRBJ2-2; 7 positions agree with TRBD1. Germline CDR1 and CDR2: DFQATT and SNEGSKA (reference sequence). The CDR3 spans 14 residues. V was pared by 3 bases and J by 7 bases, with 8 bases of the junction left unmatched. CDR3 bases: TGCAGTGCTAGTAGGGGGCGGGTTGGCGGGGAGCTGTTTTTT. It is translated as CSASRGRVGGELFF.

V is TRBV5-1 and J is TRBJ1-1; 9 positions match TRBD1. The V segment lost 2 bases and the J segment 8 bases; nucleotides outside the gene matches: 10. Germline CDR1 SGHRS, CDR2 YFSETQ. The CDR3 has 15 residues. DNA of the CDR3: TGCGCCAGCAGCTTTTGGTCCGTCGACAGGGGGGAAGCTTTCTTT. It is translated as CASSFWSVDRGEAFF.